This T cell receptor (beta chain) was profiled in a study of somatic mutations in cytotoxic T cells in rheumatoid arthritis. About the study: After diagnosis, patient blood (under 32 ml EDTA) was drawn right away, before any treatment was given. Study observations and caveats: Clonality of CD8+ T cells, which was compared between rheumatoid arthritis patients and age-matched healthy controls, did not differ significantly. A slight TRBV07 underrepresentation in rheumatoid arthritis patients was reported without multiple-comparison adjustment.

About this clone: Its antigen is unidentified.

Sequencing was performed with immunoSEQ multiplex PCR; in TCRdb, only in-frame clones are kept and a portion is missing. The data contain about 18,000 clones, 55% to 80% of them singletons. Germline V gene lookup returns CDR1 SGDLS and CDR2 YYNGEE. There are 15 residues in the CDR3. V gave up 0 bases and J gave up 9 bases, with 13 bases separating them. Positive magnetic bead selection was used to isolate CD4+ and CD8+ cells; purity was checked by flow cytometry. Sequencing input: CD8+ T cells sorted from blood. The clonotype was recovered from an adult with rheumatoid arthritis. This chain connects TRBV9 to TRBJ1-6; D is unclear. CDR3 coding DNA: TGTGCCAGCAGCGTAGGAGAGGTTGGTGGTTCACCCCTCCACTTT. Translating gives CASSVGEVGGSPLHF.